This T cell receptor beta chain was found in a study of technical replicates of blood from several donors. V was clipped by 3 bases and J by 3 bases; unmatched bases: 9. CDR3 size: 15 residues. From germline, CDR1 is GTSNPN and CDR2 SVGIG (reference sequence). Sequenced by immunoSEQ multiplex PCR; TCRdb stores in-frame clones only, minus some. The profile shows nearly 80,000 clones, roughly 96% of them singletons. The sequencing sample was made of T cells isolated from PBMCs. This sequence originates from a human donor in good health. The J gene is TRBJ2-7, the V gene TRBV30, with 9 bases aligning to TRBD1. CDR3 nucleotides: TGTGCCTGGAGCAAGGCCGGGACAGGGTTCTACGAGCAGTACTTC. Translation: CAWSKAGTGFYEQYF.